The clone carrying this TCR beta chain appeared many times. Its antigen is not known. This sample was taken from a study of T cell repertoires in cytomegalovirus infection. The CDR3 is 14 amino acids. The V and J ends lost 4 bases and 7 bases respectively, with 16 bases between them. Findings of the study overall: Ex vivo, HLA-C-restricted CMV-specific TCR beta clonotypes prevailed over the rest of the response. Cumulative public TCR beta family frequency identified carriers of CMV plus the relevant HLA.

TCRdb recomputed calls from the reads with MiXCR, one row per CDR3 protein. The sample yields around 350,000 distinct CDR3 sequences, 15% to 20% seen once. The source is a human donor in good health (CMV status not recorded). Some clones in this sample may be carry-over from other donors' samples. The sample consisted of PBMCs. The chain combines TRBV12-3 or TRBV12-4 with TRBJ2-5, with D tentatively TRBD1 (5 bases). The CDR3 reads CASSSYDRPGTQYF. CDR3 sequence (DNA): TGTGCCAGCAGTTCCTACGACAGACCTGGGACCCAGTACTTC.